This TCR beta chain was captured in a study of T cells in Graves' hyperthyroidism and ophthalmopathy. Study-wide results and limits: Among clonotypes expanded in thyroid above 0.001, most were also found in blood. Ophthalmopathy could be told apart from stable hyperthyroidism with a 13 V-J model.

Amplification of TCR beta CDR3 regions was performed using RNA transcripts as template. A set of HTBI primers served as the primers for a first-round RT-PCR of the TCR CDR3. A single record per CDR3 protein comes from TCRdb applying MiXCR to the multiplex PCR reads. The table lists about 380,000 distinct CDR3 sequences, about 18% of them singletons. Uncontrolled infection, other autoimmune disease, pregnancy or lactation barred patients from enrollment. As concerns this clonotype: Its matching antigen is unknown.

This TCR derives from a man between 18 and 35 years old with Graves' ophthalmopathy. Sequenced material: blood.

The chain's CDR3 is CASSPPQDKIQETQYF. The CDR3 DNA follows: TGTGCCAGCTCACCACCACAGGACAAAATCCAAGAGACCCAGTACTTC. The J gene is TRBJ2-5, the V gene TRBV18; D might be TRBD1 (5 bases). Looked up from germline, CDR1 is KGHSH and CDR2 is LQKENI. V gave up 0 bases and J gave up 1 base, with 12 bases separating them. There are 16 residues in the CDR3.